The 6 T cell receptor beta chains given below trace back to one sample, sequenced in a study of blood T cell repertoires in COVID-19. TCRdb's table, derived via immunoSEQ multiplex PCR, lists solely in-frame clones and lacks some. Seen here are roughly 53,000 clones, roughly 77% observed once, and the top ten hold around two fifths. The sequenced sample consisted of peripheral blood. The receptors here all came from a man aged 70-80 years with active or convalescent COVID-19.

This clone was counted a few times. The chain employs TRBV25-1 and TRBJ1-1; weak D call: TRBD1 (6 bases). Germline values: CDR1 MGHDK, CDR2 SYGVNS. Trimming shortened V by 6 bases and J by 1 base, and 12 bases separated the two germline ends. CDR3 length: 14 residues. The CDR3 nucleotides are TGTGCCAGCAGGACCACAGGGCCGAACACTGAAGCTTTCTTT. Translated, it gives CASRTTGPNTEAFF.

For the CDR3, the DNA is TGTGCCAGCAGCTTAGGGTCCAGGCGGGGAAACATTCAGTACTTC. Its protein is CASSLGSRRGNIQYF. V gene TRBV7-2 combines with J gene TRBJ2-4; D is perhaps TRBD2 (6 bases). Germline V gives CDR1 SGHTA, CDR2 FQGNSA. V lost 1 base and J 6 bases, leaving 13 bases between the germline ends. The CDR3 runs to 15 residues.

J is TRBJ2-2 and V is TRBV9, with a weak D call TRBD2 (5 bases). The CDR3 is 14 amino acids. Germline loops: CDR1 SGDLS, CDR2 YYNGEE. Trimming stripped 3 bases from V and 0 bases from J, with 6 bases between. The CDR3 bases are TGTGCCAGCAGCGGGACTGCGAACACCGGGGAGCTGTTTTTT. Translating it yields CASSGTANTGELFF.

The J gene is TRBJ1-1, the V gene TRBV7-2; D might be TRBD1 (5 bases). From germline, CDR1 is SGHTA and CDR2 FQGNSA. V lost 2 bases and J lost 4, with 11 bases in between. The CDR3 has 14 amino acids. In nucleotides, the CDR3 is TGTGCCAGCAGCTTACAGGGTGTGGCCACTGAAGCTTTCTTT. Translating gives CASSLQGVATEAFF.

The chain has TRBV7-2 and TRBJ2-7; 7 positions agree with TRBD1. The CDR3 consists of 15 residues. Per the germline V gene, CDR1 is SGHTA and CDR2 is FQGNSA. Trimming took 5 bases from V and 0 from J; bases not matched to a gene: 7. The CDR3 loop reads CASSLVGQSSYEQYF. Here the CDR3 DNA reads TGTGCCAGCAGCCTAGTGGGACAGAGCTCCTACGAGCAGTACTTC.

The V gene is TRBV4-3, the J gene TRBJ2-7; D not resolved. V was trimmed by 0 bases and J by 4 bases, leaving 7 bases between them. CDR3 length: 13 amino acids. Germline V gives CDR1 LGHNA, CDR2 YSLEER. CDR3 in amino acids: CASSQDFSYEQYF. The CDR3 nucleotides are TGCGCCAGCAGCCAAGATTTTTCGTACGAGCAGTACTTC.